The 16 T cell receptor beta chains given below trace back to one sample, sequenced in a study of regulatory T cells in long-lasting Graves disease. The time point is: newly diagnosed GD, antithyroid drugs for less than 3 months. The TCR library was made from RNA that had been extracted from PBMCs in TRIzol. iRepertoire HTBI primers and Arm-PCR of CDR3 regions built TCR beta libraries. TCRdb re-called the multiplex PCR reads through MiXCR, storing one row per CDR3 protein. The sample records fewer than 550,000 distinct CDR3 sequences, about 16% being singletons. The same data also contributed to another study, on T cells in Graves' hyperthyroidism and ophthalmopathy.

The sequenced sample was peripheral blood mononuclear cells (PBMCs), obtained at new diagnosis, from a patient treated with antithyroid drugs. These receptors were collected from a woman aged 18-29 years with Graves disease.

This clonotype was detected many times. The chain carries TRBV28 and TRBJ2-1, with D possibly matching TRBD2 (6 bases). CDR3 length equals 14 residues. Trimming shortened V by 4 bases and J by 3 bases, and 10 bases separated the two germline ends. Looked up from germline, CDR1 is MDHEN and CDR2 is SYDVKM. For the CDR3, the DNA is TGTGCCAGCAGTTCCGCGGGACTCTACAATGAGCAGTTCTTC. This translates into CASSSAGLYNEQFF.

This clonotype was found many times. For the CDR3, the DNA is TGTGCCAGCAGCATCCGGACTAGCGGGAGCAAAGTCACAGATACGCAGTATTTT. Translation gives CASSIRTSGSKVTDTQYF. V gene TRBV11-1 combines with J gene TRBJ2-3, with TRBD2 identical over 13 bases. This CDR3 contains 18 residues. Germline CDR1 reads SGHAT; CDR2 reads FQDESV (reference sequence). V was pared by 5 bases and J by 2 bases, with 10 bases of the junction left unmatched.

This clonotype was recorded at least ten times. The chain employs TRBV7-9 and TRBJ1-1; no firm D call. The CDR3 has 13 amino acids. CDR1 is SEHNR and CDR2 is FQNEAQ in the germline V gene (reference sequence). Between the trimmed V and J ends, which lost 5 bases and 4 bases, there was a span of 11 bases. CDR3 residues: CASSRNSATEAFF. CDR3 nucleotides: TGTGCCAGCAGCAGGAACAGCGCCACTGAAGCTTTCTTT.

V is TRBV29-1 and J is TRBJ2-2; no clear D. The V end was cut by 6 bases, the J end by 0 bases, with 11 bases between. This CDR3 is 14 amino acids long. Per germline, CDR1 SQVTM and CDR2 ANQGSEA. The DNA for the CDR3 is TGCAGCGTCTCGATTGGGGCGAACACCGGGGAGCTGTTTTTT. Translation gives CSVSIGANTGELFF.

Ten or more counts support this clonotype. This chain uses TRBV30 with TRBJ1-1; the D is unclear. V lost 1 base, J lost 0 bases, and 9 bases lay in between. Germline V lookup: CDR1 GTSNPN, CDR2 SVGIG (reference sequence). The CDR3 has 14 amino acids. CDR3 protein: CAWSETPMNTEAFF. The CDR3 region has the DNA TGTGCCTGGAGTGAGACACCCATGAACACTGAAGCTTTCTTT.

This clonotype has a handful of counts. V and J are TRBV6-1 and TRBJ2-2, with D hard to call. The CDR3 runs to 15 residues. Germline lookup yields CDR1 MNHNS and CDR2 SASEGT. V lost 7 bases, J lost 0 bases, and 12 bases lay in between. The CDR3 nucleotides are TGTGCCAGCAAGGTGGAAAGGACGAACACCGGGGAGCTGTTTTTT. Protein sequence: CASKVERTNTGELFF.

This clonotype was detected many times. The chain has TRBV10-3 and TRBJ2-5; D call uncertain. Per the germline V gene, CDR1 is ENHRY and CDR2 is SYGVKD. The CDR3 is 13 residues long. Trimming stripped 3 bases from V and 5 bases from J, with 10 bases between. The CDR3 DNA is TGTGCCATCAGTGATAGGGCCCCTGAGACCCAGTACTTC. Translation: CAISDRAPETQYF.

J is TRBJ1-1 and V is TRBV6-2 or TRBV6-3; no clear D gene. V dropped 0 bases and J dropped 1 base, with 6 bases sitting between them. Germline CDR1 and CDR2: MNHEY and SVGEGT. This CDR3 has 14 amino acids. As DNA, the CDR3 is TGTGCCAGCAGTTACTCGGCCACGAACACTGAAGCTTTCTTT. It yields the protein CASSYSATNTEAFF.

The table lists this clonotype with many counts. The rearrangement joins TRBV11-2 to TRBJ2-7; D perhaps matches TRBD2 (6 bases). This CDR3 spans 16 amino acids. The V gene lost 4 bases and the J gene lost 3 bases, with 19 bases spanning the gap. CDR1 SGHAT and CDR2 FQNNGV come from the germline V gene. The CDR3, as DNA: TGTGCCAGCAGCTCCCTGGGCAAGCGGGCCTTCTACGAGCAGTACTTC. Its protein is CASSSLGKRAFYEQYF.

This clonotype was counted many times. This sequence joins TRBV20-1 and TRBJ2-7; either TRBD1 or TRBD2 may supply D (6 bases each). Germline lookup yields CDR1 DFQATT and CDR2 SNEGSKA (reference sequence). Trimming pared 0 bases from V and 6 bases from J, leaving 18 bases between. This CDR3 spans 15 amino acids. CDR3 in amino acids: CSARDRRGVVGEQYF. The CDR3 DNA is TGCAGTGCTAGAGATCGGAGGGGGGTCGTCGGCGAGCAGTACTTC.

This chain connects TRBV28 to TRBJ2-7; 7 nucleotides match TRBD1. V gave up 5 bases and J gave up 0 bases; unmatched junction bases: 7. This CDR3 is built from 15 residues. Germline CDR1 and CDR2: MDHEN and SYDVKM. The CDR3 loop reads CASSPGTAISYEQYF. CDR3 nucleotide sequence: TGTGCCAGCAGTCCCGGGACAGCGATCTCCTACGAGCAGTACTTC. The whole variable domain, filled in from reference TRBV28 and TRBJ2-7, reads DVKVTQSSRYLVKRTGEKVFLECVQDMDHENMFWYRQDPGLGLRLIYFSYDVKMKEKGDIPEGYSVSREKKERFSLILESASTNQTSMYLCASSPGTAISYEQYFGPGTRLTVT.

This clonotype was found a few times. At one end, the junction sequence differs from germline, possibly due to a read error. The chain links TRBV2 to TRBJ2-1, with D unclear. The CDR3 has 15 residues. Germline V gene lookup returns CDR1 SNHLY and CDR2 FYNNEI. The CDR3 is CASSGDDTAYSEQFF. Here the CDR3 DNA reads TGTGCCAGCAGTGGAGATGACACAGCCTACAGTGAGCAGTTCTTC.

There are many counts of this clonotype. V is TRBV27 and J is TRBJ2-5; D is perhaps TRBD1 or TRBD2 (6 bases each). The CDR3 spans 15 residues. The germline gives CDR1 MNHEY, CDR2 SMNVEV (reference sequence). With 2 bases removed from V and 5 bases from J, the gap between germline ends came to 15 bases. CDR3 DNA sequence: TGTGCCAGCAGTTTAGAGGGGGGATTGGGGGAGACCCAGTACTTC. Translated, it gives CASSLEGGLGETQYF.

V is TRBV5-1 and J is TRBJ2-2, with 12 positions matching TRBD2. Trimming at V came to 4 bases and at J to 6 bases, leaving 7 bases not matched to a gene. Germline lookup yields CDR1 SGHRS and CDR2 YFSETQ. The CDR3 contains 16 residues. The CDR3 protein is CASSSPSGGASGELFF. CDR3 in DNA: TGCGCCAGCAGCAGTCCTAGCGGGGGGGCCTCCGGGGAGCTGTTTTTT.

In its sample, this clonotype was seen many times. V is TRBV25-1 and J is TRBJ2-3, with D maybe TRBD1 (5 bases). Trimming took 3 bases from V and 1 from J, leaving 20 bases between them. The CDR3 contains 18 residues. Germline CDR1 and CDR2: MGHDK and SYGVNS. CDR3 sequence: CASSDGDGLGRGTDTQYF. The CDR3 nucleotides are TGTGCCAGCAGTGATGGGGATGGTCTAGGCAGGGGCACAGATACGCAGTATTTT.

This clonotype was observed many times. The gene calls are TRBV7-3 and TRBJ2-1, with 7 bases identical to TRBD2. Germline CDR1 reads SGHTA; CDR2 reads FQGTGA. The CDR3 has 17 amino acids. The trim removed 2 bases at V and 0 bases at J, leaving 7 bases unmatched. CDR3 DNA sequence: TGTGCCAGCAGCTTAGGAACTAGCGCGAGCTCCTACAATGAGCAGTTCTTC. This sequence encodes CASSLGTSASSYNEQFF.